The 30 T cell receptor beta chains below all came from one sample that was sequenced in a study of shared clonotypes between healthy human individuals. The data were produced by immunoSEQ multiplex PCR, yet TCRdb's version contains in-frame clones alone and is incomplete. The table shows some 550,000 clones, with about 97% occurring only once. The sample taken for sequencing was naive CD4+ T cells sorted from blood. The subset is: CD45RA+ positively selected. The receptors were gathered from a woman in her twenties or thirties in good health.

The rearrangement uses TRBV30 and TRBJ1-2, with D unclear. This CDR3 has 15 residues. In germline, CDR1 is GTSNPN, CDR2 SVGIG (reference sequence). Trimming shortened V by 3 bases and J by 3 bases, and 17 bases separated the two germline ends. The CDR3 DNA is TGTGCCTGGAGCGGGCCCTGGACGGGATACTATGGCTACACCTTC. As protein: CAWSGPWTGYYGYTF.

The rearrangement joins TRBV2 to TRBJ1-1, with D maybe TRBD1 (6 bases). V lost 11 bases and J 5 bases, leaving 12 bases between the germline ends. The CDR3 contains 11 residues. Germline CDR1 reads SNHLY; CDR2 reads FYNNEI. In nucleotides, the CDR3 is TGTGCCTCAAAGGGGGGGACTGAAGCTTTCTTT. It encodes CASKGGTEAFF.

This clone was recorded once. The chain couples TRBV27 to TRBJ1-1; a weak D match, TRBD1 (6 bases). Trimming pared 5 bases from V and 4 bases from J, leaving 17 bases between. The CDR3 spans 15 residues. The V gene's germline CDR1 is MNHEY and CDR2 SMNVEV (reference sequence). CDR3 residues: CASSLTYREGTEAFF. The CDR3 bases are TGTGCCAGCAGTCTCACTTACAGGGAAGGCACTGAAGCTTTCTTT.

The rearrangement uses TRBV6-6 and TRBJ1-2; D uncertain. Germline CDR1 MNHNY, CDR2 SVGAGI (reference sequence). Trimming took off 8 bases at V and 3 bases at J, with 19 bases between the two ends. This CDR3 contains 15 residues. The chain's CDR3 is CASGSPDLRHYGYTF. CDR3 nucleotides: TGTGCCAGCGGGAGTCCAGACCTAAGGCACTATGGCTACACCTTC.

The chain recombines TRBV18 with TRBJ1-1; possibly TRBD1 for D (6 bases). Germline V CDR1 and CDR2: KGHSH, LQKENI. This CDR3 has 14 amino acids. Trimming pared 3 bases from V and 1 base from J, leaving 9 bases between. This chain's CDR3 is CASSPGQSNTEAFF. CDR3 DNA sequence: TGTGCCAGCTCACCGGGACAATCGAACACTGAAGCTTTCTTT.

The chain joins TRBV30 to TRBJ1-3; D call uncertain. V lost 4 bases to trimming and J lost 2 bases, with 6 bases between them. CDR1 and CDR2 (germline): GTSNPN, SVGIG (reference sequence). CDR3 length: 12 residues. The CDR3: CAWNSPGNTIYF. CDR3 sequence (DNA): TGTGCCTGGAACTCCCCTGGAAACACCATATATTTT.

The chain has TRBV5-1 and TRBJ2-2; D call uncertain. The V and J ends lost 0 bases and 4 bases respectively, with 10 bases between them. The CDR3 is 15 residues long. Germline values: CDR1 SGHRS, CDR2 YFSETQ. The CDR3 sequence is CASSLVPEATGELFF. DNA of the CDR3: TGCGCCAGCAGCTTGGTTCCAGAAGCCACCGGGGAGCTGTTTTTT.

The genes are TRBV4-1 and TRBJ2-1, with TRBD1 matching 7 bases. After removal of 0 bases from V and 5 bases from J, the junction contained 4 bases not matched to a gene. Germline CDR1 and CDR2: MGHRA and YSYEKL. The CDR3 is 15 amino acids. Here the CDR3 reads CASSQDRGNHNEQFF. Written as DNA, the CDR3 is TGCGCCAGCAGCCAAGACAGGGGGAATCACAATGAGCAGTTCTTC.

The V call is TRBV25-1, the J call TRBJ2-3; D remains unclear. In germline, CDR1 is MGHDK, CDR2 SYGVNS. The V end lost 8 bases, the J end lost 0 bases, and 12 bases lay between the germline ends. The CDR3 runs to 14 residues. The CDR3 is CASGRHTSTDTQYF. The CDR3, as DNA: TGTGCCAGCGGACGACACACTAGCACAGATACGCAGTATTTT. Full variable domain (missing parts from reference TRBV25-1 and TRBJ2-3): EADIYQTPRYLVIGTGKKITLECSQTMGHDKMYWYQQDPGMELHLIHYSYGVNSTEKGDLSSESTVSRIRTEHFPLTLESARPSHTSQYLCASGRHTSTDTQYFGPGTRLTVL.

V usage is TRBV10-3 and J usage is TRBJ1-5; no clear D gene. The CDR3 consists of 14 residues. Germline V gives CDR1 ENHRY, CDR2 SYGVKD. V lost 0 bases and J 3 bases, leaving 6 bases between the germline ends. For the CDR3, the DNA is TGTGCCATCAGTGAGTCAGGTCTCAATCAGCCCCAGCATTTT. It specifies CAISESGLNQPQHF.

This chain connects TRBV4-1 to TRBJ2-7, with 11 bases matching TRBD2. V lost 6 bases to trimming and J lost 5 bases; unmatched junction nucleotides: 6. The length of the CDR3 is 14 residues. Germline V gene lookup returns CDR1 MGHRA and CDR2 YSYEKL. The CDR3 DNA sequence: TGCGCCAGCAGGCGACTAGCGGGAAGCAACGAGCAGTACTTC. This translates into CASRRLAGSNEQYF.

The rearrangement joins TRBV10-2 to TRBJ1-4; no definite D call. The germline V gene encodes CDR1 WSHSY and CDR2 SAAADI. The V gene lost 2 bases and the J gene lost 8 bases, with 9 bases spanning the gap. This CDR3 has 13 amino acids. CDR3 bases: TGCGCCAGCAGTGAGCGGTTAAACGAAAAACTGTTTTTT. Translation: CASSERLNEKLFF.

This chain uses TRBV2 with TRBJ2-1, with TRBD1 matching over 8 bases. CDR3 length: 14 amino acids. Germline V gives CDR1 SNHLY, CDR2 FYNNEI. J was trimmed by 2 bases and V by 6 bases; bases with no gene match: 3. The CDR3 loop is CASRRTGTYNEQFF. In nucleotides, the CDR3 is TGTGCCAGCAGGCGGACAGGGACCTACAATGAGCAGTTCTTC.

The chain is built from TRBV28 and TRBJ1-5; D remains unclear. The CDR3 runs 11 residues. Germline CDR1 MDHEN, CDR2 SYDVKM. V was trimmed by 4 bases and J by 10 bases, leaving 8 bases between them. The CDR3 reads CASSSPVPQHF. The CDR3 bases are TGTGCCAGCAGTTCCCCCGTTCCCCAGCATTTT.

This chain joins TRBV28 and TRBJ2-7; possibly TRBD1 or TRBD2 for D (6 bases each). V dropped 8 bases and J dropped 0 bases, with 14 bases sitting between them. The CDR3 runs 14 residues. Germline loops: CDR1 MDHEN, CDR2 SYDVKM. DNA for the CDR3: TGTGCCAGCTACGGGGGCGTGAGCTCCTACGAGCAGTACTTC. Protein sequence: CASYGGVSSYEQYF.

The chain links TRBV5-1 to TRBJ2-7; the match to TRBD1 covers 8 bases. The CDR3 runs 14 residues. The V gene's germline CDR1 is SGHRS and CDR2 YFSETQ. V lost 4 bases, J lost 7 bases, and 10 bases stayed unmatched. CDR3 DNA: TGCGCCAGCAGCCAGCAGACAGGGGTTGGTGAGCAGTACTTC. Translation: CASSQQTGVGEQYF.

This clone appeared a single time. The chain joins TRBV19 to TRBJ1-1, with unresolved D. Germline V gene sequence: CDR1 LNHDA, CDR2 SQIVND (reference sequence). Between the trimmed V and J ends, which lost 1 base and 6 bases, there was a span of 12 bases. CDR3 length: 14 residues. The CDR3 is CASSIGYRHSEAFF. The CDR3 nucleotides are TGTGCCAGTAGTATAGGTTACCGTCATTCTGAAGCTTTCTTT. Using reference TRBV19 and TRBJ1-1 for the parts outside the CDR3, the full variable domain is DGGITQSPKYLFRKEGQNVTLSCEQNLNHDAMYWYRQDPGQGLRLIYYSQIVNDFQKGDIAEGYSVSREKKESFPLTVTSAQKNPTAFYLCASSIGYRHSEAFFGQGTRLTVV.

The V call is TRBV5-1, the J call TRBJ1-4; TRBD1 might be the D (5 bases). V gave up 4 bases and J gave up 7 bases, with 17 bases separating them. The CDR3 has 15 amino acids. From germline, CDR1 is SGHRS and CDR2 YFSETQ. The DNA of the CDR3 is TGCGCCAGCAGCCCGGCGGGAGGGGAAGGTGAAAAACTGTTTTTT. It codes for CASSPAGGEGEKLFF.

The chain recombines TRBV5-1 with TRBJ2-6, with 7 bases fitting TRBD2. Germline CDR1 is SGHRS and CDR2 is YFSETQ. The V gene end was trimmed by 4 bases and the J gene end by 0 bases; junction bases not matched to a gene: 4. The length of the CDR3 is 16 residues. The CDR3, as DNA: TGCGCCAGCAGCACCGGGACTACCTCTGGGGCCAACGTCCTGACTTTC. This codes for CASSTGTTSGANVLTF.

This clone was observed a single time. The chain has TRBV2 and TRBJ1-1, with TRBD1 identical over 7 bases. The germline gives CDR1 SNHLY, CDR2 FYNNEI. Trimming removed 6 bases from V and 7 bases from J; junction bases left unmatched: 11. The CDR3 length is 14 residues. The chain's CDR3 is CASRGTVARNEAFF. The CDR3, as DNA: TGTGCCAGCAGGGGGACAGTTGCGCGGAATGAAGCTTTCTTT.

The V gene is TRBV6-6, the J gene TRBJ2-7, with TRBD2 matching over 11 bases. Germline V CDR1 and CDR2: MNHNY, SVGAGI (reference sequence). CDR3 length equals 15 residues. J was trimmed by 0 bases and V by 6 bases; bases with no gene match: 4. The CDR3 spells CASSLTSGSSYEQYF. CDR3 sequence (DNA): TGTGCCAGCAGCCTCACTAGCGGGAGCTCCTACGAGCAGTACTTC.

This chain joins TRBV6-1 and TRBJ2-1; D not certain. CDR3 length equals 12 residues. With 7 bases removed from V and 1 base from J, the gap between germline ends came to 5 bases. Germline values: CDR1 MNHNS, CDR2 SASEGT. CDR3 coding DNA: TGTGCCAGCACCCCTTCCTACAATGAGCAGTTCTTC. Protein sequence: CASTPSYNEQFF.

V is TRBV6-4 and J is TRBJ2-3; no definite D call. V was pared by 0 bases and J by 2 bases, with 12 bases between. The germline V gene encodes CDR1 MRHNA and CDR2 SNTAGT. The CDR3 sequence is 16 residues long. Written as DNA, the CDR3 is TGTGCCAGCAGTGACTCGCCCAGTGGGATCACAGATACGCAGTATTTT. This translates into CASSDSPSGITDTQYF.

The chain is built from TRBV19 and TRBJ1-5; D is perhaps TRBD1 (5 bases). The CDR3 runs 13 residues. Trimming stripped 11 bases from V and 2 bases from J, with 13 bases between. Germline CDR1 reads LNHDA; CDR2 reads SQIVND (reference sequence). The CDR3 here is CAGGVWGNQPQHF. CDR3 DNA: TGTGCCGGAGGGGTTTGGGGCAATCAGCCCCAGCATTTT.

In this sample, this clone turned up once. This chain uses TRBV28 with TRBJ1-1; no reliable D call. Germline V gene sequence: CDR1 MDHEN, CDR2 SYDVKM. This CDR3 contains 14 residues. V lost 6 bases, J lost 4 bases, and 15 bases lay in between. The CDR3 region has the DNA TGTGCCAGCAGCCCCGGTCACGCCAGCACTGAAGCTTTCTTT. This translates into CASSPGHASTEAFF.

The chain combines TRBV20-1 with TRBJ1-1; D is possibly TRBD1 (6 bases). Germline V gene lookup returns CDR1 DFQATT and CDR2 SNEGSKA (reference sequence). The CDR3 is made up of 11 amino acids. CDR3: CRAGGATEAFF. CDR3 nucleotide sequence: TGCAGGGCGGGGGGGGCAACTGAAGCTTTCTTT.

The V call is TRBV28, the J call TRBJ2-7, with 10 positions matching TRBD1. The CDR3 extends over 15 amino acids. The V segment lost 5 bases and the J segment 3 bases; nucleotides outside the gene matches: 7. CDR1 and CDR2 from the germline V gene are MDHEN and SYDVKM. For the CDR3, the DNA is TGTGCCAGCAGTCTCCCGGACAGGGGGAGCTACGAGCAGTACTTC. As protein: CASSLPDRGSYEQYF.

The chain joins TRBV28 to TRBJ1-1; D ambiguous. Deletions cut 5 bases from V and 11 bases from J, with 15 bases between. In germline, CDR1 is MDHEN, CDR2 SYDVKM. This CDR3 contains 12 residues. DNA of the CDR3: TGTGCCAGCAGTACAAACCCCGGTGCGGCTTTCTTT. Its translation: CASSTNPGAAFF. Complete variable domain (other parts from reference TRBV28 and TRBJ1-1): DVKVTQSSRYLVKRTGEKVFLECVQDMDHENMFWYRQDPGLGLRLIYFSYDVKMKEKGDIPEGYSVSREKKERFSLILESASTNQTSMYLCASSTNPGAAFFGQGTRLTVV.

The chain joins TRBV28 to TRBJ2-1; 10 bases align to TRBD2. This CDR3 comprises 17 residues. CDR1 and CDR2 (germline): MDHEN, SYDVKM. V lost 5 bases, J lost 2 bases, and 9 bases stayed unmatched. CDR3 DNA: TGTGCCAGCAGTCCCACCAGACTAGCGGGTCCCTACAATGAGCAGTTCTTC. It translates to CASSPTRLAGPYNEQFF.

The CDR3 here is CASSFGLAGGIGELFF. DNA for the CDR3: TGTGCCAGCAGCTTCGGACTAGCGGGAGGAATCGGGGAGCTGTTTTTT. The V and J genes are TRBV7-9 and TRBJ2-2; 14 bases map to TRBD2. CDR1 and CDR2 from the germline V gene are SEHNR and FQNEAQ (reference sequence). V shed 3 bases and J 7 bases; nucleotides not matched to a gene: 4. The CDR3 spans 16 residues.